This is a list of T cell receptor beta chains from one sample in a study of early T cells in non-severe SARS-CoV-2 infection. TCRdb re-analysed the 5' RACE reads in MiXCR, keeping a single row per CDR3 protein. This sample has nearly 80,000 distinct CDR3 sequences, with 9.5% to 15% found just once. Sequenced input: whole blood. These receptors originate from an adult who was a healthcare worker with PCR-confirmed SARS-CoV-2 infection or an uninfected control (not recorded which). Both conserved end residues are part of each CDR3. Not every row has a clone size; where given, it reads once, few, many or a size class.

j_call	clone_size	v_call	cdr3_aa
TRBJ2-3	NA	TRBV28	CASGFPAGDTQYF
TRBJ2-5	NA	TRBV5-4	CASSPSGRAGETQYF
TRBJ2-7	NA	TRBV3-1	CASSQESSGTGGREQYF
TRBJ2-1	medium-sized	TRBV7-8	CASSLVGVSDEQFF
TRBJ2-7	NA	TRBV6-2/TRBV6-3	CASSLQRSEYEQYF
TRBJ2-3	NA	TRBV29-1	CSVGAESTDTQYF
TRBJ1-5	NA	TRBV4-3	CASSQSLDQPQHF
TRBJ1-1	many	TRBV20-1	CSARAQLNTEAFF
TRBJ2-1	NA	TRBV20-1	CSAQPGPNNEQFF
TRBJ1-2	NA	TRBV29-1	CSADRGSGYTF
TRBJ2-3	NA	TRBV29-1	CSVLGLAGPTDTQYF
TRBJ2-4	many	TRBV10-3	CAISESEEGAKNIQYF
TRBJ2-7	NA	TRBV24-1	CATSDEGNREQYF
TRBJ1-5	NA	TRBV2	CASSRDREYQPQHF
TRBJ1-1	many	TRBV12-3/TRBV12-4	CASSGLGTVGAFF
TRBJ2-7	NA	TRBV28	CASSSTYHEQYF
TRBJ2-3	NA	TRBV6-4	CASSDGGGGPPDTQYF
TRBJ2-1	few	TRBV9	CASSVATGFLRGNEQFF
TRBJ1-2	few	TRBV14	CASSQNHRGGGYTF
TRBJ1-1	few	TRBV4-2	CASRTNRGLNTEAFF
TRBJ2-1	NA	TRBV20-1	CSGRTGTGQNNEQFF
TRBJ2-1	once	TRBV5-5	CASSFTGDPYNEQFF
TRBJ2-1	few	TRBV2	CASTRDSQNYNEQFF
TRBJ2-7	many	TRBV27	CASSPTGEVEQYF
TRBJ2-3	few	TRBV11-2	CASSPGGAADTQYF
TRBJ2-1	many	TRBV7-2	CASSLVLAGDNEQFF
TRBJ2-2	few	TRBV9	CASSVVGFLGGELFF
TRBJ2-1	many	TRBV20-1	CSARVGEAGLIYNEQFF
TRBJ2-7	few	TRBV29-1	CSARLAGGNEQYF
TRBJ2-2	NA	TRBV28	CASSPAQMSGELFF
TRBJ2-6	few	TRBV5-1	CASSLLESGANVLTF
TRBJ2-3	NA	TRBV3-2	CASSWVGGQDVMGYTDTQYF
TRBJ1-6	NA	TRBV24-1	CATNMTGENSPLHF
TRBJ2-7	NA	TRBV7-2	CASSLLAQPHYEQYF
TRBJ2-3	many	TRBV7-9	CASRFQTSGVTDTQYF
TRBJ2-7	many	TRBV5-4	CASSPPGAGSEEQYF
TRBJ1-2	few	TRBV19	CASSSRQGANYGYTF
TRBJ1-2	once	TRBV6-2/TRBV6-3	CASSSQAVYGYTF
TRBJ1-1	NA	TRBV12-3/TRBV12-4	CASSLGLVATEAFF
TRBJ2-3	many	TRBV7-9	CASSSVAGVSDTQYF